Below, 9 T cell receptor beta chains from the same sample are listed, as sequenced in a study of regulatory T cells in long-lasting Graves disease. The time point here: newly diagnosed GD, antithyroid drugs for less than 3 months. The authors made the TCR library using RNA they extracted from PBMCs. iRepertoire HTBI primers and Arm-PCR of CDR3 regions built TCR beta libraries. TCRdb re-called the multiplex PCR reads with MiXCR, one entry per CDR3 protein. The sample holds hundreds of thousands of distinct CDR3 sequences, 15% to 20% seen once. These records were also assigned to another study, of T cells in Graves' hyperthyroidism and ophthalmopathy.

Sequenced material: peripheral blood mononuclear cells (PBMCs), taken at new diagnosis, from a patient treated with antithyroid drugs. The receptor set was obtained from a woman younger than 45 with Graves disease.

This clonotype showed up just a few times. This CDR3 is CASSQRTGGFEAFF. The CDR3 region has the DNA TGTGCCAGCAGCCAGAGGACAGGGGGCTTTGAAGCTTTCTTT. The rearrangement joins TRBV25-1 to TRBJ1-1; 11 bases are shared with TRBD1. The CDR3 length is 14 residues. With V trimmed by 6 bases and J by 7 bases, 7 bases remained unmatched. Germline CDR1 MGHDK, CDR2 SYGVNS.

This clonotype was seen many times. The chain recombines TRBV28 with TRBJ1-5; D call uncertain. The CDR3 totals 14 residues. Germline V CDR1 and CDR2: MDHEN, SYDVKM. V was pared by 2 bases and J by 0 bases, with 5 bases between. The CDR3: CASSLTSSNQPQHF. The CDR3 DNA is TGTGCCAGCAGTTTAACGAGTAGCAATCAGCCCCAGCATTTT.

In the case of this clonotype: This CDR3 fails to terminate in the conserved phenylalanine or tryptophan, so it likely reflects a read error. The chain carries TRBV6-2 or TRBV6-3 and TRBJ2-7, with D unresolved. The CDR3 totals 15 residues. Germline CDR1 reads MNHEY; CDR2 reads SVGEGT. Trimming removed 6 bases at V and 2 bases at J, with 17 bases between. Written as DNA, the CDR3 is TGTGCCAGCAGCCCTCAGCGCCGGGCCCCCTACGAGCAGTACCTC. Its translation: CASSPQRRAPYEQYL.

This clonotype was counted ten times or more. J is TRBJ2-3 and V is TRBV7-2; possibly TRBD1 or TRBD2 for D (6 bases each). Germline V gene lookup returns CDR1 SGHTA and CDR2 FQGNSA. The CDR3 has 14 residues. Trimming cost V 5 bases and J 2 bases, with 11 bases left between them. Here the CDR3 reads CASSRGRDTDTQYF. CDR3 DNA: TGTGCCAGCAGCCGGGGGCGCGACACAGATACGCAGTATTTT.

Notes on this clonotype: One end of the junction does not line up with germline, which may come from a read error. The chain joins TRBV6-4 to TRBJ2-2; 13 bases align to TRBD2. The CDR3 has 17 residues. Germline CDR1 is MRHNA and CDR2 is SNTAGT. CDR3 nucleotide sequence: TGTGCCAGCAGCCCCTCGACTAGCGGGAGGCCCACCAGGGAGCTGTTTTTT. This encodes CASSPSTSGRPTRELFF.

In regard to this clonotype: This clone may be a read error of a much larger clone one base away. The chain carries TRBV2 and TRBJ1-3; D is unresolved. This CDR3 region has 12 residues. Germline CDR1 is SNHLY and CDR2 is FYNNEI. Written as DNA, the CDR3 is TGTGCCAGCAGTGAGGGAGGAACCACCATATATTTT. Encoded protein: CASSEGGTTIYF.

At least ten counts were recorded for this clonotype. The J gene is TRBJ2-3, the V gene TRBV20-1, with 8 bases matching TRBD2. Germline lookup yields CDR1 DFQATT and CDR2 SNEGSKA (reference sequence). V lost 6 bases, J lost 2 bases, and 10 bases stayed unmatched. The CDR3 totals 15 residues. CDR3 sequence reads: CSARGASGSTDTQYF. In DNA, the CDR3 is TGCAGTGCCCGAGGGGCTAGCGGGTCCACAGATACGCAGTATTTT.

This clonotype occurred many times. Since no conserved phenylalanine or tryptophan closes the CDR3, a read error is the likely cause. The DNA is omitted, as the CDR3 cannot be located on it reliably, and the CDR3 follows TCRdb's listing. The chain recombines TRBV5-6 with TRBJ1-4. The CDR3 length equals 12 residues, ends included. Germline lookup yields CDR1 SGHDT and CDR2 YYEEEE. CDR3 sequence reads: CASSYAQGLPML.

This clonotype has a count of ten or more. The chain is built from TRBV29-1 and TRBJ1-1; a weak D match, TRBD1 (5 bases). The CDR3 runs 14 residues. Germline CDR1 reads SQVTM; CDR2 reads ANQGSEA. Trimming pared 6 bases from V and 0 bases from J, leaving 14 bases between. Here the CDR3 DNA reads TGCAGCGTACCCCGGGGCGGCCTGAACACTGAAGCTTTCTTT. This sequence encodes CSVPRGGLNTEAFF. The full variable domain, with the rest looked up from reference TRBV29-1 and TRBJ1-1, is SAVISQKPSRDICQRGTSLTIQCQVDSQVTMMFWYRQQPGQSLTLIATANQGSEATYESGFVIDKFPISRPNLTFSTLTVSNMSPEDSSIYLCSVPRGGLNTEAFFGQGTRLTVV.